The rows below give T cell receptor beta chains drawn from one sample of a study of blood T cell repertoires in COVID-19. Sequencing was performed with immunoSEQ multiplex PCR; in TCRdb, only in-frame clones are kept and a portion is missing. The sample holds 150,000 to 200,000 clones; about 85% are singletons and the top ten take nearly 8%. Sequenced sample: PBMCs or T cells enriched from blood (not recorded which). The receptor source for this set is a woman aged 45 to 65 who had recovered from COVID-19. The CDR3 runs from the conserved cysteine through the conserved F or W. A D gene is named only where the DNA matches it firmly. The size of a clone is reported for some rows only, either as once, few or many, or as a class for expanded clones.

v_call,d_call,clone_size,j_call,cdr3_aa,cdr3_nt
TRBV6-5,-,-,TRBJ2-2,CAARRLADTGELFF,TGTGCCGCTCGACGGCTAGCCGACACCGGGGAGCTGTTTTTT
TRBV9,TRBD1,-,TRBJ1-1,CASSGVGQVLMNTEAFF,TGTGCCAGCAGCGGAGTCGGACAGGTCCTCATGAACACTGAAGCTTTCTTT
TRBV12-3/TRBV12-4,-,-,TRBJ1-5,CASSFGGRQPQHF,TGTGCCAGCAGTTTTGGGGGCCGTCAGCCCCAGCATTTT
TRBV14,-,-,TRBJ2-7,CASSGRQYYEQYF,TGTGCCAGCAGCGGTCGACAGTACTACGAGCAGTACTTC
TRBV4-2,TRBD1,-,TRBJ2-4,CASSQLSGQGNIQYF,TGTGCCAGCAGCCAATTAAGCGGACAGGGGAACATTCAGTACTTC
TRBV7-2,TRBD1,-,TRBJ1-5,CASSLHRGHGQPQHF,TGTGCCAGCAGCTTACATAGGGGGCATGGTCAGCCCCAGCATTTT
TRBV2,TRBD1,-,TRBJ1-6,CASTTTGFLLSSYNSPLHF,TGTGCCAGCACCACGACAGGGTTTCTCCTTAGCTCCTATAATTCACCCCTCCACTTT
TRBV28,TRBD1,-,TRBJ1-2,CASSSRDRGNYGYTF,TGTGCCAGCAGCTCCCGCGACAGGGGGAACTATGGCTACACCTTC
TRBV20-1,-,-,TRBJ2-5,CSASDWLDQETQYF,TGCAGTGCTAGTGATTGGCTGGACCAAGAGACCCAGTACTTC
TRBV7-2,-,-,TRBJ1-5,CASSLAPGSNQPQHF,TGTGCCAGCAGCTTAGCCCCAGGTTCCAATCAGCCCCAGCATTTT
TRBV19,TRBD1,few,TRBJ1-4,CASAGGFNEKLFF,TGTGCCAGCGCAGGGGGATTCAATGAAAAACTGTTTTTT
TRBV3-1/TRBV3-2,TRBD1,-,TRBJ2-3,CASRYRGSTDTQYF,TGTGCCAGCAGGTACAGGGGTAGCACAGATACGCAGTATTTT
TRBV27,-,-,TRBJ2-1,CASSPTFRGKEQFF,TGTGCCAGCAGTCCCACCTTTCGAGGGAAAGAGCAGTTCTTC
TRBV28,-,few,TRBJ1-3,CASSPITGREEPGNTIYF,TGTGCCAGCAGTCCGATCACAGGAAGGGAGGAACCTGGAAACACCATATATTTT
TRBV6-5,-,-,TRBJ2-1,CASSAGTYNEQFF,TGTGCCAGCAGCGCCGGGACCTACAATGAGCAGTTCTTC
TRBV4-3,-,-,TRBJ2-6,CASSSLPLQRSSTGANVLTF,TGCGCCAGCAGCTCCCTCCCCCTACAGCGGTCATCTACTGGGGCCAACGTCCTGACTTTC
TRBV6-2/TRBV6-3,TRBD2,-,TRBJ2-7,CASSYRSGRTYEQYF,TGTGCCAGCAGTTACAGGAGCGGGAGGACATACGAGCAGTACTTC
TRBV9,-,-,TRBJ1-3,CASSQGNSGNTIYF,TGTGCCAGCAGTCAGGGTAACTCTGGAAACACCATATATTTT
TRBV29-1,TRBD1,-,TRBJ1-4,CSVRQGSTNEKLFF,TGCAGCGTAAGACAGGGGTCAACTAATGAAAAACTGTTTTTT
TRBV5-4,-,-,TRBJ2-7,CASSRDNYYEQYF,TGTGCCAGCAGCAGGGACAACTACTACGAGCAGTACTTC
TRBV18,-,few,TRBJ1-3,CASSSGNTIYF,TGTGCCAGCTCGTCGGGAAACACCATATATTTT
TRBV7-3,TRBD2,-,TRBJ2-2,CASSTRTGGTGELFF,TGTGCCAGCAGCACCCGGACGGGGGGAACCGGGGAGCTGTTTTTT
TRBV5-1,-,-,TRBJ1-1,CASSLTGREGTEAFF,TGCGCCAGCAGCCTCACTGGGAGGGAGGGCACTGAAGCTTTCTTT
TRBV19,TRBD1,-,TRBJ1-2,CASSSDRVEGYTF,TGTGCCAGTAGTTCCGACAGGGTTGAGGGCTACACCTTC
TRBV6-5,TRBD1,-,TRBJ2-1,CASTIQGDGYNEQFF,TGTGCCAGCACTATACAGGGGGACGGTTACAATGAGCAGTTCTTC
TRBV4-2,-,-,TRBJ2-3,CASSQDSRGTDTQYF,TGTGCCAGCAGCCAAGATTCGCGAGGAACTGATACGCAGTATTTT
TRBV19,-,-,TRBJ1-2,CASSIVLTNGYTF,TGTGCCAGTAGTATCGTGTTAACTAATGGCTACACCTTC
TRBV9,-,-,TRBJ2-1,CASAGAKLYNEQFF,TGTGCCAGCGCGGGGGCGAAACTCTACAATGAGCAGTTCTTC
TRBV6-5,TRBD1,-,TRBJ1-5,CASRSATGSNQPQHF,TGTGCCAGCAGGTCCGCGACAGGGAGCAATCAGCCCCAGCATTTT
TRBV6-2/TRBV6-3,TRBD2,-,TRBJ2-3,CASSRRTRQTDTQYF,TGTGCCAGCAGCCGACGGACTAGGCAAACAGATACGCAGTATTTT
TRBV28,-,-,TRBJ1-1,CASTLGRTNTEAFF,TGTGCCAGCACCTTGGGCAGAACTAACACTGAAGCTTTCTTT
TRBV11-2,TRBD1,-,TRBJ1-3,CASSPRTGVGNTIYF,TGTGCCAGCAGCCCAAGGACAGGGGTTGGAAACACCATATATTTT
TRBV27,TRBD2,-,TRBJ2-3,CASREAGTDTQYF,TGTGCCAGCCGGGAGGCGGGCACAGATACGCAGTATTTT
TRBV24-1,TRBD1,few,TRBJ1-2,CATSDSRQGANGNYGYTF,TGTGCCACCAGTGATTCGAGACAGGGGGCGAATGGGAACTATGGCTACACCTTC
TRBV6-2/TRBV6-3,-,-,TRBJ2-7,CASSYVAGLPSYEQYF,TGTGCCAGCAGTTACGTCGCTGGACTGCCATCCTACGAGCAGTACTTC
TRBV7-9,-,-,TRBJ2-3,CASNPGTIGTDTQYF,TGTGCCAGCAACCCCGGGACAATTGGAACAGATACGCAGTATTTT
TRBV11-2,-,once,TRBJ2-3,CASSFPPTRSGTDTQYF,TGTGCCAGCAGCTTCCCCCCTACTAGGAGCGGCACAGATACGCAGTATTTT
TRBV28,TRBD1,-,TRBJ1-5,CASSPDRLINQPQHF,TGTGCCAGCAGCCCGGACAGGTTGATTAATCAGCCCCAGCATTTT
TRBV3-1/TRBV3-2,TRBD1,-,TRBJ2-7,CASSHLTGDEQYF,TGTGCCAGCAGCCATTTGACAGGGGACGAGCAGTACTTC
TRBV3-1/TRBV3-2,TRBD2,-,TRBJ2-1,CASSQGPTSGNNEQFF,TGTGCCAGCAGCCAAGGACCTACTAGCGGGAACAATGAGCAGTTCTTC
TRBV5-1,TRBD1,-,TRBJ1-2,CASSLMGQGVYGYTF,TGCGCCAGCAGCTTGATGGGACAGGGGGTCTATGGCTACACCTTC
TRBV7-9,-,-,TRBJ2-7,CASSSLTTGISFYEQYF,TGTGCCAGCAGCTCCTTGACTACAGGGATTAGTTTCTACGAGCAGTACTTC
TRBV18,-,-,TRBJ1-1,CASSPRGFFTEAFF,TGTGCCAGCTCACCCCGCGGATTCTTCACTGAAGCTTTCTTT
TRBV2,-,-,TRBJ2-6,CASSPRRGNSGANVLTF,TGTGCCAGCTCCCCCCGCCGGGGAAACTCTGGGGCCAACGTCCTGACTTTC
TRBV2,TRBD1,-,TRBJ1-5,CASSGTGGNQPQHF,TGTGCCAGCAGCGGGACAGGGGGGAATCAGCCCCAGCATTTT
TRBV2,-,once,TRBJ1-2,CASKQVNYGYTF,TGTGCCAGCAAACAGGTGAACTATGGCTACACCTTC
TRBV7-3,-,few,TRBJ2-1,CASSLRPGEQFF,TGTGCCAGCAGCTTAAGACCGGGAGAGCAGTTCTTC
TRBV7-9,TRBD1,-,TRBJ1-6,CASSLTGGSPLHF,TGTGCCAGCAGCCTCACAGGGGGTTCACCCCTCCACTTT
TRBV5-1,-,-,TRBJ1-1,CASSVGVNTEAFF,TGCGCCAGCAGCGTCGGAGTTAACACTGAAGCTTTCTTT
TRBV19,-,-,TRBJ2-1,CASSIASYYNEQFF,TGTGCCAGTAGTATAGCTAGCTACTACAATGAGCAGTTCTTC
TRBV7-3,-,-,TRBJ2-5,CASSSDGRGTQYF,TGTGCCAGCAGCTCGGACGGGAGAGGGACCCAGTACTTC